Listed here are 2 T cell receptor beta chains from one sample, sequenced in a study of T cell responses to AZD1222 COVID-19 vaccine (dated by TCRdb to about 2021). Libraries were made using the immunoSEQ multiplex PCR assay. TCRdb mirrors the immuneACCESS table, restricted to in-frame sequences. Some clones are absent from its copies; in checked studies, under half trace to an unresolved V gene, and the reason for the others is unknown. The sample contains about 190,000 clones, approximately 91% of them found a single time. Over 0.85% of the sample is in the top ten clones. The sample's time point label, decoded: baseline before first vaccination. The specimen was peripheral blood, collected on day 0 of AZD1222 vaccination. The receptors here all came from an adult in good health.

The chain carries TRBV7-3 and TRBJ2-6; D could derive from TRBD1 or TRBD2 (5 bases each). Per germline, CDR1 SGHTA and CDR2 FQGTGA. With 0 bases removed from V and 0 bases from J, the gap between germline ends came to 15 bases. The CDR3 is 19 amino acids. CDR3 sequence reads: CASSLTRRGGGSGANVLTF. CDR3 DNA: TGTGCCAGCAGCTTAACTCGTAGGGGTGGGGGCTCTGGGGCCAACGTCCTGACTTTC.

This clone has only a few counts. CDR3 residues: CASSIASAGAYGYTF. The CDR3 DNA is TGCGCCAGCAGCATTGCGTCTGCGGGGGCGTATGGCTACACCTTC. V is TRBV5-1 and J is TRBJ1-2, with D possibly matching TRBD1 (6 bases). Trimming stripped 4 bases from V and 5 bases from J, with 18 bases between. The V gene's germline CDR1 is SGHRS and CDR2 YFSETQ. This CDR3 is built from 15 residues. Combining the CDR3 with reference TRBV5-1 and TRBJ1-2 gives the whole variable domain KAGVTQTPRYLIKTRGQQVTLSCSPISGHRSVSWYQQTPGQGLQFLFEYFSETQRNKGNFPGRFSGRQFSNSRSEMNVSTLELGDSALYLCASSIASAGAYGYTFGSGTRLTVV.